The 4 T cell receptor beta chains in this list originate from one sample, sequenced in a study of breast tumors, draining lymph nodes, adjacent tissues. TCRdb fed the multiplex PCR reads into MiXCR, producing one record per CDR3 protein. The sample lists over 130,000 distinct CDR3 sequences; 30% to 35% were seen once. Samples came from axillary lymph nodes draining the breast cancer. Material for sequencing was axillary lymph node tissue. The receptor set was obtained from a female donor with breast cancer. Some clones in this sample may be carry-over from other donors' samples.

Only a few counts were recorded for this clonotype. This may be a read error, as it is one base from a much larger clone. The CDR3 DNA reads TGTGCCAGCGGAAACCAGGGGGGAGATACGCAGTATTTT. Protein: CASGNQGGDTQYF. V usage is TRBV12-3 or TRBV12-4 and J usage is TRBJ2-3; D is possibly TRBD1 (7 bases). There are 13 residues in the CDR3. V shed 8 bases and J shed 5 bases, with 14 bases lying between them.

The sample holds many counts of this clonotype. This could be a read error, since a much larger clone is one nucleotide away. The chain couples TRBV6-1 to TRBJ1-6; D is unresolved. The CDR3 is 13 amino acids. In germline, CDR1 is MNHNS, CDR2 SASEGT. CDR3 residues: CASSQAKGSPLHF. The CDR3 DNA follows: TGTGCCAGCAGTCAAGCGAAGGGTTCACCCCTCCACTTT.

This clonotype was seen repeatedly, ten times or more. The chain links TRBV7-2 to TRBJ2-7; 11 bases line up with TRBD1. The germline V gene encodes CDR1 SGHTA and CDR2 FQGNSA. V gave up 0 bases and J gave up 3 bases; unmatched junction bases: 1. CDR3 length: 15 amino acids. CDR3 sequence: CASSLAGTGGYEQYF. The CDR3 nucleotides read TGTGCCAGCAGCTTAGCTGGGACAGGGGGCTACGAGCAGTACTTC.

The V and J genes are TRBV20-1 and TRBJ1-2; 7 bases match TRBD1. The CDR3 is made up of 14 amino acids. V was clipped by 5 bases and J by 8 bases; unmatched bases: 14. The germline gives CDR1 DFQATT, CDR2 SNEGSKA (reference sequence). The DNA of the CDR3 is TGCAGTGCTGTAGGGGGCAGAATCTACTCCGGCTACACCTTC. It translates to CSAVGGRIYSGYTF.